Following are 32 T cell receptor beta chains from one sample sequenced in a study of shared clonotypes between healthy human individuals (dated by TCRdb to 2019 to 2021). The library was generated by the immunoSEQ multiplex PCR assay. Drawn from immuneACCESS, this table holds only the in-frame rearrangements with V and J called that TCRdb kept. Clones are partly lost; checked studies trace under half to an unresolved V gene and leave the rest unexplained. The sample table shows over 2 million clones, and roughly 92% are seen once. The leading ten clones occupy 0.37% of the sample. The sample taken for sequencing was naive CD4+ T cells from PBMCs. Interpreted using the paper, the cell subset or site label stands for: CD45RA+ positively selected. Source of these receptors: a man between 18 and 29 years old in good health. Some clones in this sample may be carry-over from other donors' samples.

V and J are TRBV5-1 and TRBJ2-3; D not certain. This CDR3 region has 14 residues. CDR1 is SGHRS and CDR2 is YFSETQ in the germline V gene. Trimming cost V 3 bases and J 2 bases, with 10 bases left between them. In DNA, the CDR3 is TGCGCCAGCAGCTGGAGCTTATCCACAGATACGCAGTATTTT. This gives the protein CASSWSLSTDTQYF.

The chain has TRBV6-6 and TRBJ1-6; no firm D call. Looked up from germline, CDR1 is MNHNY and CDR2 is SVGAGI (reference sequence). This CDR3 is 14 amino acids long. V lost 5 bases, J lost 5 bases, and 10 bases lay in between. In DNA form, the CDR3 reads TGTGCCAGCAGTCAAGCCTTGAATAATTCACCCCTCCACTTT. Its translation is CASSQALNNSPLHF.

The chain uses TRBV5-1 and TRBJ1-3, with 7 bases that match TRBD1. The junction had 10 bases not matched to a gene; V was cut back by 4 bases and J by 0 bases. Germline V gene data show CDR1 as SGHRS and CDR2 as YFSETQ. The CDR3 is 17 amino acids. In DNA, the CDR3 is TGCGCCAGCAGCCCGCAGGGGGGGGAATTCTCTGGAAACACCATATATTTT. Translated: CASSPQGGEFSGNTIYF.

This chain links TRBV18 with TRBJ2-7; D perhaps matches TRBD1 (5 bases). CDR1 and CDR2 (germline): KGHSH, LQKENI. CDR3 length: 14 amino acids. Trimming pared 4 bases from V and 3 bases from J, leaving 13 bases between. CDR3 in amino acids: CASSRTGGYYEQYF. CDR3 nucleotide sequence: TGTGCCAGCTCACGAACAGGTGGCTACTACGAGCAGTACTTC.

The rearrangement uses TRBV19 and TRBJ2-2; the D gene is possibly TRBD2 (5 bases). With 0 bases removed from V and 2 bases from J, the gap between germline ends came to 10 bases. This CDR3 has 16 residues. Germline CDR1 reads LNHDA; CDR2 reads SQIVND (reference sequence). The CDR3 DNA is TGTGCCAGTAGTATAGAAACGGGATCCAACACCGGGGAGCTGTTTTTT. Protein product: CASSIETGSNTGELFF. Full variable domain (missing parts from reference TRBV19 and TRBJ2-2): DGGITQSPKYLFRKEGQNVTLSCEQNLNHDAMYWYRQDPGQGLRLIYYSQIVNDFQKGDIAEGYSVSREKKESFPLTVTSAQKNPTAFYLCASSIETGSNTGELFFGEGSRLTVL.

With respect to this clone: The sample has other DNA sequences that encode this CDR3 too. This chain connects TRBV5-1 to TRBJ2-5; 15 bases line up with TRBD2. Germline V gives CDR1 SGHRS, CDR2 YFSETQ. V dropped 4 bases and J dropped 5; count of bases not matched to a gene: 3. The length of the CDR3 is 15 residues. CDR3 coding DNA: TGCGCCAGCAGCCTGGGACTAGCGGGAGGCGAGACCCAGTACTTC. Amino acid sequence: CASSLGLAGGETQYF. Full variable domain (rest looked up from reference TRBV5-1 and TRBJ2-5): KAGVTQTPRYLIKTRGQQVTLSCSPISGHRSVSWYQQTPGQGLQFLFEYFSETQRNKGNFPGRFSGRQFSNSRSEMNVSTLELGDSALYLCASSLGLAGGETQYFGPGTRLLVL.

The chain recombines TRBV29-1 with TRBJ2-1, with 11 bases lining up with TRBD2. Trimming took 6 bases from V and 7 from J; bases not matched to a gene: 23. The germline V gene encodes CDR1 SQVTM and CDR2 ANQGSEA. The CDR3 has 19 residues. The CDR3 loop is CSVRRSGWTGTSGSNEQFF. The CDR3 region has the DNA TGCAGCGTAAGGCGGTCCGGCTGGACCGGGACTAGCGGCAGTAATGAGCAGTTCTTC.

The CDR3 DNA follows: TGCGCCAGCGGGACAGGGGGCAGTGACACTGAAGCTTTCTTT. This gives the protein CASGTGGSDTEAFF. V usage is TRBV5-1 and J usage is TRBJ1-1; 12 bases align to TRBD1. The CDR3 runs to 14 residues. Per the germline V gene, CDR1 is SGHRS and CDR2 is YFSETQ. After removal of 7 bases from V and 3 bases from J, the junction contained 4 bases not matched to a gene.

This chain connects TRBV5-1 to TRBJ2-5; 8 nucleotides match TRBD1. CDR1 SGHRS and CDR2 YFSETQ come from the germline V gene. This CDR3 is 15 amino acids long. Unmatched junction bases numbered 10, after V lost 4 bases and J lost 5 bases. DNA for the CDR3: TGCGCCAGCAGCCCCCGACAGGGGTCGTGGGAGACCCAGTACTTC. It translates to CASSPRQGSWETQYF.

The chain recombines TRBV2 with TRBJ1-4; 8 nucleotides align to TRBD1. Germline CDR1 is SNHLY and CDR2 is FYNNEI. This CDR3 contains 12 residues. V dropped 8 bases and J dropped 12; count of bases not matched to a gene: 8. The CDR3 nucleotides read TGTGCCAGCGCCAGGGGGCTAGCCCAACTGTTTTTT. This translates into CASARGLAQLFF.

J is TRBJ1-4 and V is TRBV6-4; D call uncertain. V lost 4 bases, J lost 0 bases, and 9 bases lay in between. Germline loops: CDR1 MRHNA, CDR2 SNTAGT. CDR3 length: 15 residues. The CDR3 spells CASSVGLATNEKLFF. The CDR3 DNA follows: TGTGCCAGCAGTGTTGGGCTTGCAACTAATGAAAAACTGTTTTTT.

The chain is built from TRBV5-1 and TRBJ2-7; 9 positions match TRBD2. Germline CDR1 SGHRS, CDR2 YFSETQ. The ends lost 0 bases at V and 5 bases at J; junction bases unmatched: 3. This CDR3 has 14 residues. The CDR3 DNA follows: TGCGCCAGCAGCTTGGCTAGCGGGACCCACGAGCAGTACTTC. It is translated as CASSLASGTHEQYF.

This rearrangement joins TRBV5-1 to TRBJ2-5; TRBD2 agrees at 8 bases. CDR1 SGHRS and CDR2 YFSETQ come from the germline V gene. This CDR3 is built from 15 residues. J lost 0 bases, V lost 1 base, and 2 bases had no gene match. The CDR3 sequence is CASSLREGHQETQYF. For the CDR3, the DNA is TGCGCCAGCAGCTTGCGGGAGGGTCACCAAGAGACCCAGTACTTC.

In the case of this clone: At the DNA level, this CDR3 is encoded by other sequences in the same sample as well. The CDR3 loop reads CASSPGTPPNTGELFF. CDR3 bases: TGTGCCAGCTCACCGGGGACTCCCCCGAACACCGGGGAGCTGTTTTTT. This sequence joins TRBV18 and TRBJ2-2; maybe TRBD2 (6 bases). This CDR3 contains 16 residues. Germline V CDR1 and CDR2: KGHSH, LQKENI. Trimming cost V 3 bases and J 0 bases, with 11 bases left between them.

The rearrangement joins TRBV7-9 to TRBJ1-2; TRBD1 is a possible D gene (6 bases). Trimming left V 5 bases short and J 4 bases short, with 14 bases between. The germline gives CDR1 SEHNR, CDR2 FQNEAQ (reference sequence). This CDR3 contains 14 residues. CDR3 nucleotides: TGTGCCAGCAGCCCTGGGGGCACTTTCTATGGCTACACCTTC. As protein: CASSPGGTFYGYTF. Full variable domain (missing parts from reference TRBV7-9 and TRBJ1-2): DTGVSQNPRHKITKRGQNVTFRCDPISEHNRLYWYRQTLGQGPEFLTYFQNEAQLEKSRLLSDRFSAERPKGSFSTLEIQRTEQGDSAMYLCASSPGGTFYGYTFGSGTRLTVV.

The chain has TRBV19 and TRBJ2-2; D might be TRBD1 (6 bases). V was cut by 7 bases and J by 4 bases, with 13 bases left in between. This CDR3 is 14 amino acids long. The germline V gene encodes CDR1 LNHDA and CDR2 SQIVND (reference sequence). The chain's CDR3 is CASKRQGPTGELFF. The CDR3, as DNA: TGTGCCAGTAAAAGGCAGGGGCCCACCGGGGAGCTGTTTTTT.

The V call is TRBV28, the J call TRBJ2-2; D may correspond to TRBD1 or TRBD2 (6 bases each). Trimming cost V 6 bases and J 6 bases, with 20 bases left between them. This CDR3 has 16 residues. The V gene's germline CDR1 is MDHEN and CDR2 SYDVKM. The CDR3 is CASRDTGGPEAGELFF. The CDR3 nucleotides read TGTGCCAGCAGAGATACTGGGGGGCCTGAGGCCGGGGAGCTGTTTTTT. The full variable domain, with the rest looked up from reference TRBV28 and TRBJ2-2, is DVKVTQSSRYLVKRTGEKVFLECVQDMDHENMFWYRQDPGLGLRLIYFSYDVKMKEKGDIPEGYSVSREKKERFSLILESASTNQTSMYLCASRDTGGPEAGELFFGEGSRLTVL.

The chain combines TRBV7-9 with TRBJ1-4, with 7 nucleotides matching TRBD1. This CDR3 is built from 13 residues. The V segment lost 5 bases and the J segment 8 bases; nucleotides outside the gene matches: 5. Germline V gene sequence: CDR1 SEHNR, CDR2 FQNEAQ (reference sequence). The CDR3 nucleotides are TGTGCCAGCAGCCCGGACAGGAAGGAAAAACTGTTTTTT. Translating it yields CASSPDRKEKLFF.

This clone was detected once. J is TRBJ2-5 and V is TRBV19; 8 nucleotides match TRBD1. The CDR3 runs 17 residues. The V segment lost 4 bases and the J segment 4 bases; nucleotides outside the gene matches: 14. The germline V gene has CDR1 LNHDA and CDR2 SQIVND (reference sequence). DNA for the CDR3: TGTGCCAGTAGTAGGACGACAGGGGCGACATTCGGAGAGACCCAGTACTTC. Its protein is CASSRTTGATFGETQYF.

The chain has TRBV11-2 and TRBJ2-3; D unresolved. The CDR3 runs to 13 residues. The germline CDR1 and CDR2 sequences are SGHAT and FQNNGV. Trimming stripped 0 bases from V and 4 bases from J, with 5 bases between. The CDR3 protein is CASSLDPADTQYF. In DNA, the CDR3 is TGTGCCAGCAGCTTAGATCCTGCAGATACGCAGTATTTT.

The chain combines TRBV5-5 with TRBJ2-5, with no clear D. This CDR3 has 15 amino acids. In germline, CDR1 is SGHKS, CDR2 YYEKEE (reference sequence). V lost 4 bases and J 7 bases, leaving 20 bases between the germline ends. The CDR3 here is CASSQMAGSVGTQYF. For the CDR3, the DNA is TGTGCCAGCAGCCAGATGGCAGGCTCGGTCGGGACCCAGTACTTC.

This chain joins TRBV18 and TRBJ2-7; TRBD1 is a possible D gene (5 bases). The CDR3 length is 14 residues. CDR1 is KGHSH, CDR2 LQKENI, per germline. V lost 3 bases to trimming and J lost 4 bases, with 13 bases between them. The CDR3 loop reads CASSPQGNNYEQYF. In nucleotides, the CDR3 is TGTGCCAGCTCACCCCAGGGAAACAATTACGAGCAGTACTTC.

The J gene is TRBJ1-3, the V gene TRBV7-8; D gene unclear. The CDR3 totals 14 residues. Trimming cost V 11 bases and J 0 bases, with 14 bases left between them. In germline, CDR1 is SGHVS, CDR2 FQNEAQ. CDR3 coding DNA: TGTGCCTCCCGTGAAAACCACTCTGGAAACACCATATATTTT. Protein sequence: CASRENHSGNTIYF.

This chain links TRBV5-1 with TRBJ2-7; D remains ambiguous. The germline CDR1 and CDR2 sequences are SGHRS and YFSETQ. The CDR3 consists of 14 residues. The ends were cut back, 0 bases at V and 4 bases at J, with 11 bases in the middle. CDR3 sequence (DNA): TGCGCCAGCAGCTTGGAATGGTTAACATACGAGCAGTACTTC. This sequence encodes CASSLEWLTYEQYF.

The CDR3 region is CASSLRGRPYNEQFF. The DNA for the CDR3 is TGTGCCAGCAGCTTGCGCGGGAGGCCCTACAATGAGCAGTTCTTC. The chain has TRBV5-6 and TRBJ2-1; 8 nucleotides align to TRBD2. This CDR3 is built from 15 residues. From germline, CDR1 is SGHDT and CDR2 YYEEEE. Trimming at V came to 1 base and at J to 2 bases, leaving 2 bases not matched to a gene.

The chain is built from TRBV6-1 and TRBJ2-7; D gene ambiguous. Germline V gene sequence: CDR1 MNHNS, CDR2 SASEGT. The V gene lost 6 bases and the J gene lost 5 bases, with 11 bases spanning the gap. CDR3 length: 12 amino acids. The CDR3 nucleotides are TGTGCCAGCAGAGTGGGTCGGGACGAGCAGTACTTC. It is translated as CASRVGRDEQYF.

V gene TRBV5-5 combines with J gene TRBJ1-1; 9 nucleotides agree with TRBD1. Germline lookup yields CDR1 SGHKS and CDR2 YYEKEE (reference sequence). V lost 4 bases to trimming and J lost 0 bases; unmatched junction nucleotides: 10. CDR3 size: 17 residues. The CDR3 DNA follows: TGTGCCAGCAGCCTAGTCCCGGGACAGGGCTTGAACACTGAAGCTTTCTTT. This gives the protein CASSLVPGQGLNTEAFF.

This rearrangement joins TRBV7-3 to TRBJ2-5; D is possibly TRBD2 (5 bases). The J call may be in error: the DNA end matches TRBJ2-7 better. The CDR3 loop spans 13 amino acids. The germline V gene encodes CDR1 SGHTA and CDR2 FQGTGA. The CDR3 sequence: CASSLGRSYEQYF. In DNA, the CDR3 is TGTGCCAGCAGCTTAGGGAGATCCTACGAGCAGTACTTC.

This clone was recorded a few times. V usage is TRBV11-2 and J usage is TRBJ1-4; perhaps TRBD1 as D (5 bases). CDR1 and CDR2 (germline): SGHAT, FQNNGV. The V and J ends lost 5 bases and 3 bases respectively, with 16 bases between them. CDR3 length equals 16 residues. CDR3 bases: TGTGCCAGCAGCCTTGGCCTTCTGGGGGCTAATGAAAAACTGTTTTTT. Amino acids: CASSLGLLGANEKLFF.

The rearrangement uses TRBV28 and TRBJ1-5, with no clear D. Germline CDR1 reads MDHEN; CDR2 reads SYDVKM. The CDR3 covers 12 residues. V lost 2 bases and J lost 15, with 14 bases in between. CDR3 sequence reads: CASSLPPEARHF. Written as DNA, the CDR3 is TGTGCCAGCAGTTTACCTCCTGAGGCCCGGCATTTT.

The chain has TRBV7-6 and TRBJ2-3; D is uncertain. Germline CDR1 and CDR2: SGHVS and FNYEAQ. Trimming left V 0 bases short and J 0 bases short, with 16 bases between. This CDR3 contains 18 residues. CDR3 nucleotides: TGTGCCAGCAGCTTAGCGGGTAGTACGAGTTATAGCACAGATACGCAGTATTTT. This sequence encodes CASSLAGSTSYSTDTQYF.

For the CDR3, the DNA is TGTGCCAGCAGTGATGCCGGCTACGAGCAGTACTTC. Translation gives CASSDAGYEQYF. The J gene is TRBJ2-7, the V gene TRBV6-1; D ambiguous. The germline V gene has CDR1 MNHNS and CDR2 SASEGT. Trimming left V 3 bases short and J 3 bases short, with 6 bases between. The CDR3 length is 12 residues.